Detailed here is one T cell receptor beta chain. The data were produced by immunoSEQ multiplex PCR, yet TCRdb's version contains in-frame clones alone and is incomplete. The data hold some 120,000 clones, with approximately 84% observed a single time. Germline CDR1 reads SEHNR; CDR2 reads FQNEAQ (reference sequence). The CDR3 length is 15 residues. V lost 4 bases, J lost 7 bases, and 12 bases stayed unmatched. These data are taken from a study of blood T cell repertoires in COVID-19. This clonotype was sampled from a man in his 70s with acute or convalescent COVID-19. The sequencing input was peripheral blood. The chain couples TRBV7-9 to TRBJ2-7, with 8 nucleotides matching TRBD1. The CDR3 region has the DNA TGTGCCAGCAGCTCCGGACAGGGATTCTTGGGGGAGCAGTACTTC. Protein: CASSSGQGFLGEQYF. The whole variable domain, remainder taken from reference TRBV7-9 and TRBJ2-7, is DTGVSQNPRHKITKRGQNVTFRCDPISEHNRLYWYRQTLGQGPEFLTYFQNEAQLEKSRLLSDRFSAERPKGSFSTLEIQRTEQGDSAMYLCASSSGQGFLGEQYFGPGTRLTVT.